Given below is one TCR beta chain in context. Method: immunoSEQ multiplex PCR; TCRdb's copy keeps in-frame clones and lacks some. The sample lists 87,000 or so clones; roughly 84% were seen once. The data stem from a study of blood T cell repertoires in COVID-19. CDR3 length: 17 residues. From germline, CDR1 is SGHTA and CDR2 FQGNSA. V dropped 1 base and J dropped 7; count of bases not matched to a gene: 11. This receptor was identified in an elderly woman with COVID-19, enrolled during active disease. Sequencing was done on a sample of peripheral blood. The genes are TRBV7-2 and TRBJ1-4; TRBD1 matches 8 bases. CDR3: CASSLVSRGRMGEKLFF. The CDR3 nucleotides are TGTGCCAGCAGCTTAGTCTCCAGGGGGCGCATGGGTGAAAAACTGTTTTTT.